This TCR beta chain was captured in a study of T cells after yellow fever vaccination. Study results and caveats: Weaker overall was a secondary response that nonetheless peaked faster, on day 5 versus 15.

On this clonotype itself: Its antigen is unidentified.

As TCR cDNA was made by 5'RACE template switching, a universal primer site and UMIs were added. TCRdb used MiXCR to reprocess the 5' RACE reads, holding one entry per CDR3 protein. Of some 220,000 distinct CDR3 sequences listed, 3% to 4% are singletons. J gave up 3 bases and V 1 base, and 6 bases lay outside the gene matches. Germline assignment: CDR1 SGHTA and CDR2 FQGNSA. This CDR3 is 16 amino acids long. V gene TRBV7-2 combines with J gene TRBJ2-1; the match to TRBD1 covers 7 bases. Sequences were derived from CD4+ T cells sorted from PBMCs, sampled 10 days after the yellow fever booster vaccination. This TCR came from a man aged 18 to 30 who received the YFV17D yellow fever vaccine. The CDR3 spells CASSLVSGTVYNEQFF. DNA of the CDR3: TGTGCCAGCAGCTTAGTATCGGGGACAGTCTACAATGAGCAGTTCTTC.